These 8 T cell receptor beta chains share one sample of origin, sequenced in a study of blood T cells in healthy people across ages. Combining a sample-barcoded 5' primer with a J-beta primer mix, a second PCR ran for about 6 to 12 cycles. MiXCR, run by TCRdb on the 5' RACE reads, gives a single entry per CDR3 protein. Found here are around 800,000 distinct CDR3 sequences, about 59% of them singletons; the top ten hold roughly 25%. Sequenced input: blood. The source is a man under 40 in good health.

CDR3 sequence (DNA): TGTGCCAGCACTAAGGGGACAGGGGTCGGCGAGCAGTACTTC. Amino acids: CASTKGTGVGEQYF. This chain links TRBV12-3 or TRBV12-4 with TRBJ2-4, with 10 bases lining up with TRBD1. The tail of the sequence fits TRBJ2-7 better, so the J call may be wrong. The CDR3 length is 14 residues.

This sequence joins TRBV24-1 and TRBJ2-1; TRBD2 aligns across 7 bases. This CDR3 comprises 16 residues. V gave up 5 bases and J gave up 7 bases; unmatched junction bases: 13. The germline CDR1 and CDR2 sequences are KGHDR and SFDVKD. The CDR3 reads CATSALEAGTANEQFF. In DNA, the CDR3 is TGTGCCACCAGTGCTCTTGAAGCGGGGACCGCAAATGAGCAGTTCTTC.

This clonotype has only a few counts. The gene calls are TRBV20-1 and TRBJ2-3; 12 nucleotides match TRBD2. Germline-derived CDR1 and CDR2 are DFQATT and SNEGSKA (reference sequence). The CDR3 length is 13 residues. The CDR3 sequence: CSRTSGVQNTQYF. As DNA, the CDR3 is TGCAGCAGGACTAGCGGGGTTCAGAATACGCAGTATTTT.

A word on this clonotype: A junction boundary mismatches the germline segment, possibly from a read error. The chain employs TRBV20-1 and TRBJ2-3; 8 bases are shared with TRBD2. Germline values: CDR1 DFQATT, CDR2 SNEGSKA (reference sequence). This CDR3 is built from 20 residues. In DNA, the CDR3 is TGCAGTGCTAGGATCTGGGACCCCCGGGGGGGTAGCCTAAACACAGATACTCAGTATTTT. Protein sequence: CSARIWDPRGGSLNTDTQYF.

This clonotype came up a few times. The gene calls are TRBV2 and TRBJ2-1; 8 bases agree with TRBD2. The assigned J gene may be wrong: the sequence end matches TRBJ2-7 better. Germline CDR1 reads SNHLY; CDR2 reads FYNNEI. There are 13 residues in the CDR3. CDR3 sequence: CASSQIAGSEQYF. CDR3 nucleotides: TGTGCCAGCAGTCAGATAGCGGGGTCCGAGCAGTACTTC.

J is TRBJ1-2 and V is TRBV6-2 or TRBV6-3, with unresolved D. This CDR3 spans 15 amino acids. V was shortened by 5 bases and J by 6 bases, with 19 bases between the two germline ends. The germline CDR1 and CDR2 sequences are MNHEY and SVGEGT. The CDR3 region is CASSGPGFPNNGYTF. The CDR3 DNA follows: TGTGCCAGCAGTGGCCCGGGATTTCCGAATAATGGCTACACCTTC.

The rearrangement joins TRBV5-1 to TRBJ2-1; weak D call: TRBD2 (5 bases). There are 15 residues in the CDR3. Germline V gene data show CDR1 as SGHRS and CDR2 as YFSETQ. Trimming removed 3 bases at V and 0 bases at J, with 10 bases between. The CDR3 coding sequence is TGCGCCAGCAGCTGGGAGACAAGCTCCTACAATGAGCAGTTCTTC. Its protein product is CASSWETSSYNEQFF.

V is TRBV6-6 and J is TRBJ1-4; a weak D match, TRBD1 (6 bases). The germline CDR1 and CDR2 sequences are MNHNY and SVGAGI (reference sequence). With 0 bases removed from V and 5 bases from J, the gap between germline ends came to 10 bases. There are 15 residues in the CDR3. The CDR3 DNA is TGTGCCAGCAGTTACTCGAGGGGGGGGAATGAAAAACTGTTTTTT. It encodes CASSYSRGGNEKLFF.